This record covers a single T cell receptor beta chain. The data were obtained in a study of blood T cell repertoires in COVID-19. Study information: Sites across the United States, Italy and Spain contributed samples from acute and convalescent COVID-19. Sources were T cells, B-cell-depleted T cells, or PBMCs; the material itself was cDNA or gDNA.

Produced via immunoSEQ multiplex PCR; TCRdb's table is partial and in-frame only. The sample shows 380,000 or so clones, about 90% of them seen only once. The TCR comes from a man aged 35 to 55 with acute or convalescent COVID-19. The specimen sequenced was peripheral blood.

The CDR3 protein is CASRQGAHNSPLHF. CDR3 DNA sequence: TGTGCCTCCCGACAGGGGGCCCATAATTCACCCCTCCACTTT. The chain recombines TRBV30 with TRBJ1-6; 10 bases align to TRBD1. The germline CDR1 and CDR2 sequences are GTSNPN and SVGIG (reference sequence). The junction had 5 bases not matched to a gene; V was cut back by 7 bases and J by 5 bases. CDR3 size: 14 residues.